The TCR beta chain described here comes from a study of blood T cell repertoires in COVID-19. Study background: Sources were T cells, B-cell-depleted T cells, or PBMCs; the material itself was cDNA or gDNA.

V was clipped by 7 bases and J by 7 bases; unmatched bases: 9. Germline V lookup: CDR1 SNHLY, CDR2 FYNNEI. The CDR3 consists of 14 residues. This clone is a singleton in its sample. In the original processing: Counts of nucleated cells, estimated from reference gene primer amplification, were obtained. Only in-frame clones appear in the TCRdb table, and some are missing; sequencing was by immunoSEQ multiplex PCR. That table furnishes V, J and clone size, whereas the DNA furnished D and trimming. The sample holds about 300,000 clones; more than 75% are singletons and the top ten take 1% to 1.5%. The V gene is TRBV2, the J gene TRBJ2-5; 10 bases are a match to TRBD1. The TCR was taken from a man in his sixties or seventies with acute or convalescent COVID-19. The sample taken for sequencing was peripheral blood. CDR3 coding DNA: TGTGCCAGCAAAAGGGACAGGGGCTCTACGACCCAGTACTTC. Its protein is CASKRDRGSTTQYF.